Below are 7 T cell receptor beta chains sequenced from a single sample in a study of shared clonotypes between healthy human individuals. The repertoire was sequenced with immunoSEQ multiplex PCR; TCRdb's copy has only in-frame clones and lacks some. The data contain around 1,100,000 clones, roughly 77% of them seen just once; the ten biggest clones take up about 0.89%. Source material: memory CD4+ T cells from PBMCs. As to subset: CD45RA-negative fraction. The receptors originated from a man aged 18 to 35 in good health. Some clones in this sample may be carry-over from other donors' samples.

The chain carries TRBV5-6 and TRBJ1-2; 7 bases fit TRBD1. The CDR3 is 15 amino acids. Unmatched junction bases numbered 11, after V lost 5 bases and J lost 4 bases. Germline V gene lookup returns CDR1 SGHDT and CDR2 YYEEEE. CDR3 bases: TGTGCCAGCAGGAGCTCAGGGGGTCTCGGCTATGGCTACACCTTC. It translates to CASRSSGGLGYGYTF. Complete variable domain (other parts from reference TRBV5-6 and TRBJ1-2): DAGVTQSPTHLIKTRGQQVTLRCSPKSGHDTVSWYQQALGQGPQFIFQYYEEEERQRGNFPDRFSGHQFPNYSSELNVNALLLGDSALYLCASRSSGGLGYGYTFGSGTRLTVV.

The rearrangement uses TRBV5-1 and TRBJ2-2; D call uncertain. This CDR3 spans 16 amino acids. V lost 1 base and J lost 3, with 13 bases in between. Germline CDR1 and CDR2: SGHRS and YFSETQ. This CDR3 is CASSLYLRGDTGELFF. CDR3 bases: TGCGCCAGCAGCTTGTATCTACGTGGGGACACCGGGGAGCTGTTTTTT.

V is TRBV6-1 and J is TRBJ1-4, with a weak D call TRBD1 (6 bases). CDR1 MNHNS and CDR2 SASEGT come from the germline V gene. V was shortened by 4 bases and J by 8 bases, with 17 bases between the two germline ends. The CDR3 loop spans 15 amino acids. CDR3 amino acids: CASSGYRAYGEKLFF. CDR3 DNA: TGTGCCAGCAGTGGCTACAGGGCTTATGGCGAAAAACTGTTTTTT.

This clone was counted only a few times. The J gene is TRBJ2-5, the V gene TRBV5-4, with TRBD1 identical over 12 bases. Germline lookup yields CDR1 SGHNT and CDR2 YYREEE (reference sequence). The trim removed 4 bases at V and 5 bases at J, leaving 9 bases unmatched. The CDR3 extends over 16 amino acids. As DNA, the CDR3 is TGTGCCAGCAGCCCCTCGGGACAGGGGGCGCGGGAGACCCAGTACTTC. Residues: CASSPSGQGARETQYF.

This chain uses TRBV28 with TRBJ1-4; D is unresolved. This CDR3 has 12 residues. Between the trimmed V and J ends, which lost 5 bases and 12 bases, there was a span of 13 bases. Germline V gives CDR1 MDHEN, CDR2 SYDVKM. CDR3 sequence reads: CASSITTGELFF. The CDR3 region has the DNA TGTGCCAGCAGTATTACTACCGGCGAACTGTTTTTT.

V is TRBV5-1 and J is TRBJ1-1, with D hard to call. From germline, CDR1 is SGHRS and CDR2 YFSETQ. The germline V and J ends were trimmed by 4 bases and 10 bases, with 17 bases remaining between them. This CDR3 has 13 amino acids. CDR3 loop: CASSRDPIQGAFF. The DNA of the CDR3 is TGCGCCAGCAGCAGAGACCCGATTCAAGGAGCTTTCTTT.

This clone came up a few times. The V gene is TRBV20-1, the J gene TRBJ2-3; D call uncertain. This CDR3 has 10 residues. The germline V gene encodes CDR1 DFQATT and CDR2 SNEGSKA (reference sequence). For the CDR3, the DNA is TGCAGGGGCGGATCGGAGTCGCAGTATTTT. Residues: CRGGSESQYF.